A single T cell receptor (beta chain) is shown here with its context. These data come from a study of blood T cells in healthy people across ages. Alongside a J-beta primer mix, a sample-barcoded 5' primer served in a second PCR lasting about 7 to 12 cycles. TCRdb processed the 5' RACE reads anew with MiXCR; each CDR3 protein has one entry. The sample has 1.5 million to 2 million distinct CDR3 sequences, just under 50% seen once. CDR1 is SQVTM and CDR2 is ANQGSEA in the germline V gene. Trimming left V 4 bases short and J 7 bases short, with 11 bases between. This CDR3 has 12 residues. Material for sequencing was blood. The receptor was derived from a woman aged 40-49 years in good health. This chain connects TRBV29-1 to TRBJ2-1, with D perhaps being TRBD1 or TRBD2 (5 bases each). In nucleotides, the CDR3 is TGCAGCGTTGCCGGGGCGGATAATGAGCAGTTCTTC. This gives the protein CSVAGADNEQFF.